This T cell receptor (beta chain) was sequenced for a study of cytomegalovirus exposure and HLA in healthy donors. Overall study results and limits: In a later analysis, TCR beta V- and J-gene trimming was associated with a missense DCLRE1C variant. A later analysis found TCR association rates differed by HLA locus, highest for DRB1 and lowest for HLA-C.

In regard to this clone: The antigen is unknown.

Nominally healthy donors were sampled, though unrecorded immune exposures were likely. PCR involved 60 Vbeta and 13 Jbeta primers. Clones were read by immunoSEQ multiplex PCR, and TCRdb kept only the in-frame ones, dropping some. This sample has some 270,000 clones, with 75% to 90% found just once. The sequence was obtained from a girl aged 2-10 years in good health and CMV-seronegative. Sequenced material: PBMCs.

Here the CDR3 reads CASSLATGLAGSYNEQFF. The CDR3 region has the DNA TGTGCCAGCAGCTTAGCGACTGGACTAGCGGGGTCCTACAATGAGCAGTTCTTC. The chain recombines TRBV11-2 with TRBJ2-1, with 12 bases matching TRBD2. The germline V gene encodes CDR1 SGHAT and CDR2 FQNNGV. This CDR3 has 18 amino acids. Trimming removed 1 base from V and 1 base from J; junction bases left unmatched: 5.